This T cell receptor (beta chain) was recorded in a study of blood T cell repertoires in COVID-19. At the level of the study: T cells, B-cell-depleted T cells, or PBMCs provided the cDNA or gDNA that served as material.

The CDR3 runs to 15 residues. V lost 2 bases and J 5 bases, leaving 13 bases between the germline ends. Under the authors' procedure: Estimates of nucleated cell counts were drawn from the amplification of reference gene primers. The assay was immunoSEQ multiplex PCR, and TCRdb's table has in-frame clones only and misses some. The D gene and trimming were derived from the DNA, and the V and J assignments and clone size from that table. This table has roughly 200,000 clones, 85% to 90% appearing once. The sequenced sample was peripheral blood. The TCR was taken from a man aged 55 to 69 who had recovered from COVID-19. This chain uses TRBV23-1 with TRBJ2-1; tentatively, D is TRBD1 (6 bases). TRBV23-1 is marked as an open reading frame, function uncertain. The CDR3 nucleotides read TGCGCCAGCAGTCAACCAGGGGCTGCGAACAATGAGCAGTTCTTC. The encoded protein is CASSQPGAANNEQFF.